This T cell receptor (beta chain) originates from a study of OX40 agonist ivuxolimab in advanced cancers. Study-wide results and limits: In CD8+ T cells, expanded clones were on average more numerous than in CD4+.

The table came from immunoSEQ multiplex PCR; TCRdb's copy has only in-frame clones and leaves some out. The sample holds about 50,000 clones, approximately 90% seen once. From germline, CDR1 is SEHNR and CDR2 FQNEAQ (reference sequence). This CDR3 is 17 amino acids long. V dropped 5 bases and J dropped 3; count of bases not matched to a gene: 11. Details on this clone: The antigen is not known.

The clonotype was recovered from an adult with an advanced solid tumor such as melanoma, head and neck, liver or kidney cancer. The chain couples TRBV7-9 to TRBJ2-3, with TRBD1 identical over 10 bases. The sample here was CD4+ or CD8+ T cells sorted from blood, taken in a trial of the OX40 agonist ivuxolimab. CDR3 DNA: TGTGCCAGCAGCCTAACGACAGGGGGCGTGAATACAGATACGCAGTATTTT. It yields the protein CASSLTTGGVNTDTQYF.